This TCR beta chain was retrieved from a study of OX40 agonist ivuxolimab in advanced cancers. Study-level information: While on treatment, patients had intravenous ivuxolimab at 0.01 to 10 mg/kg every 2 weeks. Anti-PD-1, anti-PD-L1 or anti-CTLA-4 therapy given earlier was allowed, and around 40% had some.

Clones were sequenced by immunoSEQ multiplex PCR, and TCRdb holds only the in-frame ones, with some missing. Altogether about 37,000 clones are present, approximately 82% being singletons, with the ten largest covering around 20%. The germline V gene encodes CDR1 SQVTM and CDR2 ANQGSEA. The length of the CDR3 is 12 residues. The ends were cut back, 8 bases at V and 1 base at J, with 11 bases in the middle. At baseline, cycle 4 day 1, and cycle 7 day 1, blood was sampled. The input for sequencing was CD4+ or CD8+ T cells sorted from blood, taken in a trial of the OX40 agonist ivuxolimab. The source is an adult with an advanced solid tumor such as melanoma, head and neck, liver or kidney cancer. V gene TRBV29-1 combines with J gene TRBJ2-5, with a tentative D call TRBD1 (5 bases). The CDR3 DNA follows: TGCAGCCATAGGACAACCCAAGAGACCCAGTACTTC. This codes for CSHRTTQETQYF. Looking up the rest from reference TRBV29-1 and TRBJ2-5 gives the full variable domain: SAVISQKPSRDICQRGTSLTIQCQVDSQVTMMFWYRQQPGQSLTLIATANQGSEATYESGFVIDKFPISRPNLTFSTLTVSNMSPEDSSIYLCSHRTTQETQYFGPGTRLLVL.